Below, 5 T cell receptor beta chains from the same sample are listed, as sequenced in a study of cytomegalovirus exposure and HLA in healthy donors. The PCR ran on 60 Vbeta and 13 Jbeta primers. The assay was immunoSEQ multiplex PCR, and TCRdb's table has in-frame clones only and misses some. The sample lists fewer than 200,000 clones; roughly 87% were seen once. The sample consisted of PBMCs. These receptors all come from a girl aged 5 to 17 in good health and CMV-seropositive.

The CDR3 region is CASSGHSDRTNYGYTF. The CDR3 DNA is TGTGCCAGCAGCGGACACTCGGACAGAACGAACTATGGCTACACCTTC. The chain is built from TRBV9 and TRBJ1-2; perhaps TRBD1 as D (6 bases). Germline V gene data show CDR1 as SGDLS and CDR2 as YYNGEE. The CDR3 runs to 16 residues. V was pared by 3 bases and J by 2 bases, with 17 bases between. The whole variable domain, filled in from reference TRBV9 and TRBJ1-2, reads DSGVTQTPKHLITATGQRVTLRCSPRSGDLSVYWYQQSLDQGLQFLIQYYNGEERAKGNILERFSAQQFPDLHSELNLSSLELGDSALYFCASSGHSDRTNYGYTFGSGTRLTVV.

J is TRBJ1-1 and V is TRBV28; the D is unclear. The CDR3 contains 14 residues. Trimming removed 3 bases at V and 3 bases at J, with 11 bases between. Germline CDR1 and CDR2: MDHEN and SYDVKM. The CDR3 nucleotides are TGTGCCAGCAGTTTTTCACAGTGGGACACTGAAGCTTTCTTT. As protein: CASSFSQWDTEAFF.

The gene calls are TRBV12-2 and TRBJ2-1; TRBD1, as called in the table, went unchecked against the DNA. TRBV12-2 is reported as a pseudogene. CDR3 length: 19 residues. CDR3 residues: CASRLVVTGGPPSYNEQFF. CDR3 nucleotide sequence: TGTGCAAGTCGCTTAGTCGTCACAGGGGGCCCCCCCTCCTACAATGAGCAGTTCTTC.

The DNA for the CDR3 is TGCAGCGTTGACCGCCAGGGCGAGCAGTACTTC. Its translation: CSVDRQGEQYF. The chain joins TRBV29-1 to TRBJ2-7; D is perhaps TRBD1 (5 bases). The V and J ends lost 3 bases and 6 bases respectively, with 9 bases between them. Per the germline V gene, CDR1 is SQVTM and CDR2 is ANQGSEA. The CDR3 is 11 residues long.

The chain joins TRBV18 to TRBJ1-2; D may be TRBD1 (5 bases). Germline V CDR1 and CDR2: KGHSH, LQKENI. Deletions cut 5 bases from V and 1 base from J, with 11 bases between. CDR3 length: 14 amino acids. The CDR3 DNA reads as TGTGCCAGCTCATCATCAGGGAATAACTATGGCTACACCTTC. The encoded protein is CASSSSGNNYGYTF. Looking up the rest from reference TRBV18 and TRBJ1-2 gives the full variable domain: NAGVMQNPRHLVRRRGQEARLRCSPMKGHSHVYWYRQLPEEGLKFMVYLQKENIIDESGMPKERFSAEFPKEGPSILRIQQVVRGDSAAYFCASSSSGNNYGYTFGSGTRLTVV.